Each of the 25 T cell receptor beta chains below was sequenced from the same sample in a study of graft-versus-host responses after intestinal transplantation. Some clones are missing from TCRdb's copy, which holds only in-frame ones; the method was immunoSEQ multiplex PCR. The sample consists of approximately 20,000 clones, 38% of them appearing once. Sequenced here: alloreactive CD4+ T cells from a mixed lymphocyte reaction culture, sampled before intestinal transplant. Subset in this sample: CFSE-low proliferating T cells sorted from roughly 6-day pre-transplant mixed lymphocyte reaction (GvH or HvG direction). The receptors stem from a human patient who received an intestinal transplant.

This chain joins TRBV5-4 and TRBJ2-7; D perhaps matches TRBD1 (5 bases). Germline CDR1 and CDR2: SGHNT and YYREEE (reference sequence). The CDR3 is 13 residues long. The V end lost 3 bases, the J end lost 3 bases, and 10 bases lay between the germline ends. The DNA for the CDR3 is TGTGCCAGCAGCTGGACCCAGGGCTACGAGCAGTACTTC. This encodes CASSWTQGYEQYF.

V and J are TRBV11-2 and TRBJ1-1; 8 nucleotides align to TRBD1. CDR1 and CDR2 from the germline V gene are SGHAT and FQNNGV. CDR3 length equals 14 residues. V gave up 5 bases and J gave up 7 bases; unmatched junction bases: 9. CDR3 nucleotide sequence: TGTGCCAGCAGCCCAGGGACAGGATTCGGTGAAGCTTTCTTT. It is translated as CASSPGTGFGEAFF.

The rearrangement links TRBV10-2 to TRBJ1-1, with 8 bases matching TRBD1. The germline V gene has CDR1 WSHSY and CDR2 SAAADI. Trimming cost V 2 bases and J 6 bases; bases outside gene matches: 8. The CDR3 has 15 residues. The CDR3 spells CASSELDDRGSEAFF. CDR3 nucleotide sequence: TGCGCCAGCAGTGAGCTAGACGACAGGGGCTCTGAAGCTTTCTTT.

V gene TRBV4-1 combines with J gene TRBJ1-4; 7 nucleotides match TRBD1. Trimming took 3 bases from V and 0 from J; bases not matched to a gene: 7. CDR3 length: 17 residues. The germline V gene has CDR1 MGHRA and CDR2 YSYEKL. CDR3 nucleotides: TGCGCCAGCAGCCAGCGACAGGGCATGGCAACTAATGAAAAACTGTTTTTT. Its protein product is CASSQRQGMATNEKLFF.

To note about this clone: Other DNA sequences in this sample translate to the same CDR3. CDR3 in DNA: TGTGCCACCAGGCCGGGACCGCCCTCGGGAGAGCAGTACTTC. Encoded protein: CATRPGPPSGEQYF. The gene calls are TRBV10-3 and TRBJ2-7, with D perhaps TRBD1 or TRBD2 (5 bases each). This CDR3 spans 14 amino acids. Germline V gene sequence: CDR1 ENHRY, CDR2 SYGVKD. With 10 bases removed from V and 7 bases from J, the gap between germline ends came to 23 bases.

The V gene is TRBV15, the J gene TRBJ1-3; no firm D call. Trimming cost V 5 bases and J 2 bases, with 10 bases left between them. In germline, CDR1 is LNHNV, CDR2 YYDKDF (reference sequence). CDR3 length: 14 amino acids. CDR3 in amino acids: CATSSGLAGNTIYF. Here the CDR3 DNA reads TGTGCCACCAGCTCGGGGTTGGCTGGAAACACCATATATTTT.

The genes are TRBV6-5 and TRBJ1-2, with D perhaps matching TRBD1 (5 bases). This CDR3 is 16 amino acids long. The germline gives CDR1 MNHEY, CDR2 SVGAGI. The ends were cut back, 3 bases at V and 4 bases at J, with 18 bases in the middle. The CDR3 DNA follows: TGTGCCAGCAGTTATTCGGGTAGACAGCGTTTCTATGGCTACACCTTC. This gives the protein CASSYSGRQRFYGYTF.

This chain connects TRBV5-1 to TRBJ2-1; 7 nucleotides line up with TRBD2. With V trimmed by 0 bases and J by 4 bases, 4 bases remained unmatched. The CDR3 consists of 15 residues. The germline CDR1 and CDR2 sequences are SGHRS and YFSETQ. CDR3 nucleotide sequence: TGCGCCAGCAGCTTGGCTCGCGGGGGATACAATGAGCAGTTCTTC. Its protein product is CASSLARGGYNEQFF.

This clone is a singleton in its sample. CDR3: CAIRTTRGGGTEAFF. CDR3 bases: TGTGCCATCAGGACGACCAGAGGGGGTGGTACTGAAGCTTTCTTT. This chain connects TRBV10-3 to TRBJ1-1; TRBD1 might be the D (6 bases). Trimming took off 6 bases at V and 5 bases at J, with 19 bases between the two ends. Germline CDR1 and CDR2: ENHRY and SYGVKD. This CDR3 has 15 amino acids.

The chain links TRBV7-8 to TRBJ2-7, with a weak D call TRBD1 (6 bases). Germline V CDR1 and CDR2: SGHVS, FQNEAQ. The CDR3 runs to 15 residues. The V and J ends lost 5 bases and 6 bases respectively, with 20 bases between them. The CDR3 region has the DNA TGTGCCAGCAGCAGTCAGGGACACCGGGCGATCGAGCAGTACTTC. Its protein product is CASSSQGHRAIEQYF.

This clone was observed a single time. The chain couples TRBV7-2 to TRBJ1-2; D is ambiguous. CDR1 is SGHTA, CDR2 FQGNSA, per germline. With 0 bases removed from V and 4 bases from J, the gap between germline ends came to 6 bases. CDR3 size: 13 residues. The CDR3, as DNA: TGTGCCAGCAGCTTAGCCCGGGGCTATGGCTACACCTTC. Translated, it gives CASSLARGYGYTF.

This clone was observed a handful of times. The CDR3 region has the DNA TGTGCCAGCAGCACCCCGACGGGGGTAGGCCTCGAGAGACTGTTTTTT. Encoded protein: CASSTPTGVGLERLFF. The rearrangement uses TRBV7-9 and TRBJ1-4, with a tentative D call TRBD1 (5 bases). Germline assignment: CDR1 SEHNR and CDR2 FQNEAQ (reference sequence). Between the trimmed V and J ends, which lost 5 bases and 13 bases, there was a span of 26 bases. This CDR3 has 16 residues. Based on the CDR3 plus reference TRBV7-9 and TRBJ1-4, the full variable domain is DTGVSQNPRHKITKRGQNVTFRCDPISEHNRLYWYRQTLGQGPEFLTYFQNEAQLEKSRLLSDRFSAERPKGSFSTLEIQRTEQGDSAMYLCASSTPTGVGLERLFFGSGTQLSVL.

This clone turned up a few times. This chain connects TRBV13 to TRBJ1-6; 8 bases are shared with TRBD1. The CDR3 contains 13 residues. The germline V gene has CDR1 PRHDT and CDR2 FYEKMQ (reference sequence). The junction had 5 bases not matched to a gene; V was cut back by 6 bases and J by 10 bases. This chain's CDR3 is CASSQQGVSPLHF. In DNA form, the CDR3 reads TGTGCCAGCAGTCAACAGGGGGTATCACCCCTCCACTTT.

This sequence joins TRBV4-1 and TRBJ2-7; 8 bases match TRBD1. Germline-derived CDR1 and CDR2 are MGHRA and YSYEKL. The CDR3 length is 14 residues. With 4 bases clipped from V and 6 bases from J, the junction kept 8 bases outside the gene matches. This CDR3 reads CASSLGTGVGEQYF. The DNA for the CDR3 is TGCGCCAGCAGCCTAGGGACAGGTGTAGGCGAGCAGTACTTC.

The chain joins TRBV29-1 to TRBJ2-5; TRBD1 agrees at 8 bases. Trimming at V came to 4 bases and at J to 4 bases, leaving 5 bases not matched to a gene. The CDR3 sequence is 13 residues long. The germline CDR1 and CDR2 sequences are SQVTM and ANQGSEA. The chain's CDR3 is CSVARGQAETQYF. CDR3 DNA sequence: TGCAGCGTTGCCAGGGGGCAGGCAGAGACCCAGTACTTC.

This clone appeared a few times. The CDR3 sequence: CASSYKRGGTDTQYF. The CDR3 DNA follows: TGTGCCAGCAGTTACAAGCGGGGGGGCACAGATACGCAGTATTTT. The rearrangement joins TRBV6-6 to TRBJ2-3, with 9 positions matching TRBD2. CDR1 and CDR2 from the germline V gene are MNHNY and SVGAGI (reference sequence). CDR3 length: 15 amino acids. Trimming at V came to 2 bases and at J to 1 base, leaving 1 base not matched to a gene.

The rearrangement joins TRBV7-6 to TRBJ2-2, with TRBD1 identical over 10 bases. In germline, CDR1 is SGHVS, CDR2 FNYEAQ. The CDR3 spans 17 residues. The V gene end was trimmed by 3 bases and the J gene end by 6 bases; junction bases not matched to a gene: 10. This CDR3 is CASSLGTGVIGAGELFF. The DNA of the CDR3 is TGTGCCAGCAGCTTGGGGACAGGGGTCATTGGGGCCGGGGAGCTGTTTTTT.

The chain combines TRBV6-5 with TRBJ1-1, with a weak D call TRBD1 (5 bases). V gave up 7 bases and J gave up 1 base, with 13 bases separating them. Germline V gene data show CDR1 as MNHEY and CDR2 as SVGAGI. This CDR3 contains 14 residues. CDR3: CASKSGQANTEAFF. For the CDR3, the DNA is TGTGCCAGCAAATCCGGACAAGCGAACACTGAAGCTTTCTTT.

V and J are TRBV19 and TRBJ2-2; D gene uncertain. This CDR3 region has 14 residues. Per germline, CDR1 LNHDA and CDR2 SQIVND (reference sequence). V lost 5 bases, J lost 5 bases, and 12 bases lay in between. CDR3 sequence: CASSPSSGTGELFF. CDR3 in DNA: TGTGCCAGTAGTCCCTCCTCTGGGACCGGGGAGCTGTTTTTT.

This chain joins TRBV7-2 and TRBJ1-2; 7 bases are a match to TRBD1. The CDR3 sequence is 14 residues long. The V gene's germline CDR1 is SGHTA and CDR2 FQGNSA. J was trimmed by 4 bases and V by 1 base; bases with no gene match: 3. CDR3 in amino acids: CASSLGQGGYGYTF. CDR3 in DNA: TGTGCCAGCAGCTTAGGCCAGGGGGGCTATGGCTACACCTTC. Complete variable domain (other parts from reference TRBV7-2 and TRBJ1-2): GAGVSQSPSNKVTEKGKDVELRCDPISGHTALYWYRQSLGQGLEFLIYFQGNSAPDKSGLPSDRFSAERTGGSVSTLTIQRTQQEDSAVYLCASSLGQGGYGYTFGSGTRLTVV.

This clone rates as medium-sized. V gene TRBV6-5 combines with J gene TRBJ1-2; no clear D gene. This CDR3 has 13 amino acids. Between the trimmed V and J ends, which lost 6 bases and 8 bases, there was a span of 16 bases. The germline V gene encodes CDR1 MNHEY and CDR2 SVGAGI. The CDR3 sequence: CASSRTKWIGYTF. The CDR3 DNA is TGTGCCAGCAGCCGGACCAAATGGATCGGCTACACCTTC.

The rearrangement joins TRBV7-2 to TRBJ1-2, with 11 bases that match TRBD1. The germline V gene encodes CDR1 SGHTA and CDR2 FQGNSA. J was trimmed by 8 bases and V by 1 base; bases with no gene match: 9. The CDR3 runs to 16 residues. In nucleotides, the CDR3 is TGTGCCAGCAGCTTAGAGGCATCCGGGACAGGGGGAGGCTACACCTTC. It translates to CASSLEASGTGGGYTF.

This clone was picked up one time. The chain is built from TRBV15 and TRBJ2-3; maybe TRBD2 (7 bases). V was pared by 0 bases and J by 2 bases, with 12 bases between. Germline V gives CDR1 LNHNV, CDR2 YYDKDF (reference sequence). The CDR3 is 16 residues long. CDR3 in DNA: TGTGCCACCAGCAGAGATGGGGCGGGGGCCACAGATACGCAGTATTTT. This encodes CATSRDGAGATDTQYF. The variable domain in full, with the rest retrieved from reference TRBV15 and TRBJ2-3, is DAMVIQNPRYQVTQFGKPVTLSCSQTLNHNVMYWYQQKSSQAPKLLFHYYDKDFNNEADTPDNFQSRRPNTSFCFLDIRSPGLGDTAMYLCATSRDGAGATDTQYFGPGTRLTVL.

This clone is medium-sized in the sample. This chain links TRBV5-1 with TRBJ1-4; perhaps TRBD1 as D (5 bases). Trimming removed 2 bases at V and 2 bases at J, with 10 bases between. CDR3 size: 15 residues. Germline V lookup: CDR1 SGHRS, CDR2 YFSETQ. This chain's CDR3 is CASSLGVATNEKLFF. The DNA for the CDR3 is TGCGCCAGCAGCTTAGGGGTTGCCACTAATGAAAAACTGTTTTTT.

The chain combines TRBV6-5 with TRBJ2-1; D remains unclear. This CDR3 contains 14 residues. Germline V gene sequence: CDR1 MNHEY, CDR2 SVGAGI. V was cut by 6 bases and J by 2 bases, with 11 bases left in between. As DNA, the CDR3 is TGTGCCAGCAGGCGCGAACCTACCTACAATGAGCAGTTCTTC. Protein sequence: CASRREPTYNEQFF.